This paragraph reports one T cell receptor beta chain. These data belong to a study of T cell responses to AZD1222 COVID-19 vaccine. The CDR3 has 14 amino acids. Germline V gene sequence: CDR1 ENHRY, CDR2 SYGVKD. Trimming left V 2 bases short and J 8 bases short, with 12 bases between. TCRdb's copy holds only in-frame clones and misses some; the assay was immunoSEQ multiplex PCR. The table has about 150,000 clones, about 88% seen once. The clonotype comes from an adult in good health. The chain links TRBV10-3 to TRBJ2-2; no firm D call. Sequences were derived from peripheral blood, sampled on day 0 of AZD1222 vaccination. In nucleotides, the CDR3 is TGTGCCATCAGTGAGCCCCTGCGCGGAGGGGAGCTGTTTTTT. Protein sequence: CAISEPLRGGELFF.